This T cell receptor (beta chain) came from a study of T cell repertoires in cytomegalovirus infection. Study-level background: CMV infection together with matching HLA type was indicated by public TCR beta signatures. Whole-study findings and limits: Summed frequency of public TCR beta families distinguished CMV carriers with the relevant HLA.

The CDR3 covers 15 residues. Germline V gives CDR1 SGHDT, CDR2 YYEEEE. The trim removed 3 bases at V and 3 bases at J, leaving 8 bases unmatched. This clonotype came up many times. As yet, its antigen is unknown. TCRdb re-called the reads with MiXCR, one entry per CDR3 protein. The repertoire holds around 320,000 distinct CDR3 sequences, with over 7.5% as singletons. The TCR comes from a human donor in good health (CMV status not recorded). Some clones in this sample may be carry-over from other donors' samples. The chain employs TRBV5-6 and TRBJ1-1, with 7 bases that match TRBD1. The sequencing input was PBMCs. CDR3 sequence: CASSYRTGSDTEAFF. The CDR3 bases are TGTGCCAGCAGCTACCGGACAGGTTCGGACACTGAAGCTTTCTTT.